This TCR beta chain was captured by sequencing in a study of CD8+ T cells in alopecia areata. Isolated RNA was reverse transcribed into cDNA used as the sequencing template. Only in-frame clones appear in the TCRdb table, and some are missing; sequencing was by immunoSEQ multiplex PCR. The repertoire holds under 350,000 clones, with roughly 60% as singletons. CDR1 is MDHEN, CDR2 SYDVKM, per germline. V was pared by 6 bases and J by 6 bases, with 7 bases of the junction left unmatched. The CDR3 covers 14 residues. Treatment indicated: oral pan-JAK inhibitor, 5-10 mg twice daily. Both peripheral blood and punch biopsies of lesional scalp skin were obtained from patients who had alopecia areata.

This TCR was recovered from a human donor with alopecia areata. The V and J genes are TRBV28 and TRBJ1-5; TRBD1 matches 8 bases. The sample in question was CD4+ T cells sorted from blood, obtained at week 24, from a patient treated with tofacitinib. The CDR3 DNA follows: TGTGCCAGCAGCTATGGACAGGGACTTCAGCCCCAGCATTTT. Translated, it gives CASSYGQGLQPQHF. Full variable domain (remainder filled in from reference TRBV28 and TRBJ1-5): DVKVTQSSRYLVKRTGEKVFLECVQDMDHENMFWYRQDPGLGLRLIYFSYDVKMKEKGDIPEGYSVSREKKERFSLILESASTNQTSMYLCASSYGQGLQPQHFGDGTRLSIL.